Given below is one TCR beta chain in context. CDR3 length: 13 amino acids. Deletions cut 5 bases from V and 1 base from J, with 8 bases between. Germline CDR1 SGHTA, CDR2 FQGTGA. The repertoire was sequenced with immunoSEQ multiplex PCR; TCRdb's copy has only in-frame clones and lacks some. The sample includes about 260,000 clones, around 84% of them seen just once. The data belong to a study of blood T cell repertoires in COVID-19. The specimen was peripheral blood. The origin of this receptor is a man between 60 and 70 years old with acute or convalescent COVID-19. V and J are TRBV7-3 and TRBJ1-1; weak D call: TRBD1 (5 bases). The CDR3 reads CASSRGQNTEAFF. CDR3 coding DNA: TGTGCCAGCAGCCGTGGACAGAACACTGAAGCTTTCTTT.